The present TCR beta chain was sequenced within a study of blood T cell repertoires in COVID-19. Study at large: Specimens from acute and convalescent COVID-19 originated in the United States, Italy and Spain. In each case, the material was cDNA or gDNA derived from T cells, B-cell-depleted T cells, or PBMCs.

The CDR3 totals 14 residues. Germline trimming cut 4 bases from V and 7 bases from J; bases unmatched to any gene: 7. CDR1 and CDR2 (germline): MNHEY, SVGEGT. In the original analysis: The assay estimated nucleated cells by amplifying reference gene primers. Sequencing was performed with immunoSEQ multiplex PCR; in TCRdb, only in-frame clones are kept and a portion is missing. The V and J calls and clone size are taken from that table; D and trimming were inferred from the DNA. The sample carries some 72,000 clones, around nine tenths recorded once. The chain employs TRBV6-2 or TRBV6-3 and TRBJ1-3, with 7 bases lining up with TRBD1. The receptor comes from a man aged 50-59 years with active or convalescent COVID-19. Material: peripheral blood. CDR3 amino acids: CASSSRQGGNTIYF. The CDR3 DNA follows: TGTGCCAGCAGTTCACGACAGGGCGGGAACACCATATATTTT.